This T cell receptor (beta chain) was profiled in a study of regulatory T cells in long-lasting Graves disease. The time point denotes: newly diagnosed GD, antithyroid drugs for less than 3 months. From PBMCs, RNA was extracted and then used to make the TCR library. V trimming: 5 bases; J trimming: 4 bases; junction bases outside the gene matches: 9. CDR3 length: 14 amino acids. The germline gives CDR1 DFQATT, CDR2 SNEGSKA (reference sequence). Combining iRepertoire HTBI primers with Arm-PCR of CDR3 regions, the authors built TCR beta libraries. TCRdb re-analysed the multiplex PCR reads in MiXCR, keeping a single row per CDR3 protein. The sample includes 360,000 or so distinct CDR3 sequences, 15% to 20% of them seen just once. The sample was also linked to a second study, of T cells in Graves' hyperthyroidism and ophthalmopathy. That work states: The TCR CDR3 first-round RT-PCR relied on the HTBI primer set. Stable hyperthyroidism was told apart from ophthalmopathy by a model built on 13 V-J features.

This sequence originates from a woman aged 18-35 years with Graves disease. The source material was peripheral blood mononuclear cells (PBMCs), sampled at new diagnosis, from a patient treated with antithyroid drugs. The chain combines TRBV20-1 with TRBJ1-1, with 8 bases fitting TRBD1. The CDR3 bases are TGCAGTGCTCTCGCAGGGGGCCCTTCCACTGAAGCTTTCTTT. This gives the protein CSALAGGPSTEAFF.